This T cell receptor beta chain was recovered during a study of vaccination effects on CD4 cells after COVID-19. Sequencing was preceded by expansion of antigen-specific CD4+ T cells with viral peptide pools in the ViraFEST assay. Culture lasted 10 days before CD4+ T cell isolation. Subjects were given two BNT162b2 or mRNA-1273 vaccine doses. The culture medium for 1.5 million to 2 million PBMC per well included roughly 9.2 IU/ml IL-2 and around 9.8 ug/ml peptides. Study observations and caveats: Healthy vaccinees' vaccine-induced clones included only 1 of 255 cross-reacting with common cold coronaviruses.

This CDR3 has 17 amino acids. The V gene's germline CDR1 is SGDLS and CDR2 YYNGEE. Trimming cost V 3 bases and J 4 bases; bases outside gene matches: 8. Here immunoSEQ multiplex PCR was the method, and the copy in TCRdb shows in-frame clones only, minus some. The sample gives 25,000 to 30,000 clones, approximately 71% of which show up once; 9% to 10% is in the top ten. A remark on this clone: Its antigen is unknown.

The V call is TRBV9, the J call TRBJ2-1, with 12 bases that match TRBD2. The sample here was CD4+ T cells from PBMCs cultured with HCoV-NL63 spike peptides, taken after COVID-19 vaccination. The source of this sequence is a human donor who received a COVID-19 vaccine. The CDR3 nucleotides are TGTGCCAGCAGCGCCAAATTACTAGCGGGAGGATACAATGAGCAGTTCTTC. It translates to CASSAKLLAGGYNEQFF.